Presented here are 22 T cell receptor beta chains from one specimen sequenced in a study of T cell repertoires in cytomegalovirus infection. TCRdb re-called the reads with MiXCR, one entry per CDR3 protein. The repertoire holds some 180,000 distinct CDR3 sequences, with about a tenth as singletons. Sequenced: PBMCs. The receptors were gathered from a human donor in good health (CMV status not recorded). Some clones in this sample may be carry-over from other donors' samples.

This chain connects TRBV12-3 or TRBV12-4 to TRBJ1-1; D is undetermined. The CDR3 contains 14 residues. V was clipped by 3 bases and J by 0 bases, with 8 bases between them. The CDR3 loop reads CASSFGKMNTEAFF. The CDR3 DNA sequence: TGTGCCAGCAGTTTCGGGAAAATGAACACTGAAGCTTTCTTT.

This clonotype came up many times. The chain joins TRBV7-2 to TRBJ1-2; tentatively, D is TRBD1 (6 bases). The length of the CDR3 is 16 residues. Trimming took off 2 bases at V and 4 bases at J, with 17 bases between the two ends. Germline V CDR1 and CDR2: SGHTA, FQGNSA. The CDR3 bases are TGTGCCAGCAGCTTAATGGGTGTGGGGGCGGGCTATGGCTACACCTTC. Its translation: CASSLMGVGAGYGYTF.

This clonotype appeared many times. The chain couples TRBV7-2 to TRBJ2-7; 9 positions match TRBD1. The CDR3 spans 14 residues. The ends lost 5 bases at V and 7 bases at J; junction bases unmatched: 9. Germline values: CDR1 SGHTA, CDR2 FQGNSA. The CDR3 reads CASSRGQGVREQYF. CDR3 sequence (DNA): TGTGCCAGCAGCCGGGGACAGGGCGTAAGGGAGCAGTACTTC. The complete variable domain, with remaining parts taken from reference TRBV7-2 and TRBJ2-7, reads GAGVSQSPSNKVTEKGKDVELRCDPISGHTALYWYRQSLGQGLEFLIYFQGNSAPDKSGLPSDRFSAERTGGSVSTLTIQRTQQEDSAVYLCASSRGQGVREQYFGPGTRLTVT.

The chain couples TRBV7-9 to TRBJ2-5; no clear D gene. The germline gives CDR1 SEHNR, CDR2 FQNEAQ (reference sequence). Trimming took 5 bases from V and 7 from J, leaving 11 bases between them. The CDR3 runs 12 residues. The CDR3 here is CASSPPGPTQYF. For the CDR3, the DNA is TGTGCCAGCAGCCCTCCCGGGCCGACCCAGTACTTC. The complete variable domain, with remaining parts taken from reference TRBV7-9 and TRBJ2-5, reads DTGVSQNPRHKITKRGQNVTFRCDPISEHNRLYWYRQTLGQGPEFLTYFQNEAQLEKSRLLSDRFSAERPKGSFSTLEIQRTEQGDSAMYLCASSPPGPTQYFGPGTRLLVL.

This clonotype was observed at least ten times. V usage is TRBV7-2 and J usage is TRBJ1-5; 8 bases fit TRBD1. The V segment lost 5 bases and the J segment 5 bases; nucleotides outside the gene matches: 8. The germline CDR1 and CDR2 sequences are SGHTA and FQGNSA. This CDR3 is 15 amino acids long. CDR3 in DNA: TGTGCCAGCAGCGATCCAACAGGGGGTGATCAGCCCCAGCATTTT. Its protein product is CASSDPTGGDQPQHF. Filled out from reference TRBV7-2 and TRBJ1-5, the complete variable domain reads GAGVSQSPSNKVTEKGKDVELRCDPISGHTALYWYRQSLGQGLEFLIYFQGNSAPDKSGLPSDRFSAERTGGSVSTLTIQRTQQEDSAVYLCASSDPTGGDQPQHFGDGTRLSIL.

In this sample, this clonotype turned up many times. The genes are TRBV12-3 or TRBV12-4 and TRBJ1-1; perhaps TRBD1 as D (5 bases). Trimming shortened V by 2 bases and J by 8 bases, and 9 bases separated the two germline ends. The CDR3 loop spans 12 amino acids. CDR3 sequence: CASSLRGGEAFF. The CDR3, as DNA: TGTGCCAGCAGTTTACGGGGGGGGGAAGCTTTCTTT.

In this sample, this clonotype turned up many times. V is TRBV28 and J is TRBJ2-1; D might be TRBD1 (6 bases). CDR3 length equals 16 residues. Trimming stripped 5 bases from V and 4 bases from J, with 18 bases between. CDR1 is MDHEN, CDR2 SYDVKM, per germline. For the CDR3, the DNA is TGTGCCAGCAGTGATAGTGCGGACAGAGCTTACAATGAGCAGTTCTTC. Encoded protein: CASSDSADRAYNEQFF.

This clonotype was counted at least ten times. The chain joins TRBV11-1 to TRBJ2-1, with D maybe TRBD2 (5 bases). The CDR3 length is 13 residues. V was pared by 5 bases and J by 9 bases, with 14 bases between. Per germline, CDR1 SGHAT and CDR2 FQDESV (reference sequence). CDR3 amino acids: CASSHPPGSEQFF. The CDR3 nucleotides read TGTGCCAGCAGCCATCCCCCGGGAAGTGAGCAGTTCTTC.

For this clonotype: A read error may explain this, as a much larger clone is one base away. The rearrangement links TRBV20-1 to TRBJ2-7; D may be TRBD2 (5 bases). V lost 7 bases and J 6 bases, leaving 19 bases between the germline ends. The length of the CDR3 is 13 residues. CDR1 and CDR2 from the germline V gene are DFQATT and SNEGSKA (reference sequence). The CDR3 nucleotides read TGCAGTGGTCCGGTAATCCTAGAGGGCGAGCAGTACTTC. Its protein product is CSGPVILEGEQYF.

The J gene is TRBJ1-1, the V gene TRBV29-1; D is undetermined. The CDR3 is 14 residues long. V was trimmed by 1 base and J by 3 bases, leaving 12 bases between them. From germline, CDR1 is SQVTM and CDR2 ANQGSEA. The CDR3 coding sequence is TGCAGCGTTGAAGGACGGGTGAGGGACACTGAAGCTTTCTTT. Protein product: CSVEGRVRDTEAFF.

This clonotype was seen many times. The junction differs from germline at one of its ends, possibly a read error. The J gene is TRBJ2-1, the V gene TRBV12-3 or TRBV12-4; 9 positions match TRBD1. The CDR3 has 16 residues. CDR3 protein: CASRLGGTGSYNEQFF. The DNA for the CDR3 is TGTGCCAGCAGGTTAGGCGGGACAGGGTCCTACAATGAGCAGTTCTTC.

This clonotype appeared a few times. V is TRBV2 and J is TRBJ1-4; no clear D. CDR1 is SNHLY, CDR2 FYNNEI, per germline. The CDR3 runs to 13 residues. V shed 5 bases and J shed 8 bases, with 12 bases lying between them. CDR3 residues: CASSSGEREKLFF. CDR3 bases: TGTGCCAGCAGTTCCGGAGAACGAGAAAAACTGTTTTTT.

This clonotype was found many times. The chain links TRBV7-3 to TRBJ2-5, with D unclear. Germline lookup yields CDR1 SGHTA and CDR2 FQGTGA. The CDR3 spans 13 residues. Trimming took off 5 bases at V and 4 bases at J, with 11 bases between the two ends. CDR3 sequence reads: CASSNSALETQYF. DNA for the CDR3: TGTGCCAGCAGCAATTCTGCGCTAGAGACCCAGTACTTC.

The chain uses TRBV28 and TRBJ1-5; D gene unclear. CDR1 and CDR2 from the germline V gene are MDHEN and SYDVKM. V lost 6 bases to trimming and J lost 4 bases, with 7 bases between them. The CDR3 is made up of 12 amino acids. The CDR3 DNA sequence: TGTGCCAGCAGACGTGGGAATCAGCCCCAGCATTTT. This encodes CASRRGNQPQHF.

This clonotype has ten or more counts. V gene TRBV15 combines with J gene TRBJ1-5; D is possibly TRBD1 (5 bases). Trimming pared 1 base from V and 6 bases from J, leaving 16 bases between. The CDR3 length is 16 residues. Germline V gives CDR1 LNHNV, CDR2 YYDKDF (reference sequence). The chain's CDR3 is CATSRAGRRDGQPQHF. The CDR3 DNA follows: TGTGCCACCAGCAGAGCCGGCCGAAGGGACGGTCAGCCCCAGCATTTT.

The chain has TRBV29-1 and TRBJ1-2; TRBD1 matches 9 bases. The ends lost 0 bases at V and 3 bases at J; junction bases unmatched: 14. Looked up from germline, CDR1 is SQVTM and CDR2 is ANQGSEA. This CDR3 contains 18 residues. For the CDR3, the DNA is TGCAGCGTTGAAGATCGGGGGAACCGGGACAGGGATTACTATGGCTACACCTTC. It is translated as CSVEDRGNRDRDYYGYTF.

The chain carries TRBV20-1 and TRBJ2-3; D gene uncertain. Per germline, CDR1 DFQATT and CDR2 SNEGSKA (reference sequence). This CDR3 contains 14 residues. Trimming removed 6 bases at V and 2 bases at J, with 15 bases between. DNA of the CDR3: TGCAGTGCATCTGGGCTGAGTACCACAGATACGCAGTATTTT. Translating gives CSASGLSTTDTQYF.

This clonotype is classed as medium-sized. This chain joins TRBV7-2 and TRBJ2-5; D gene ambiguous. The germline gives CDR1 SGHTA, CDR2 FQGNSA. The CDR3 loop spans 17 amino acids. Trimming stripped 5 bases from V and 5 bases from J, with 24 bases between. In DNA form, the CDR3 reads TGTGCCAGCAGCATATCCCCACAGCTTAGACCACGGGAGACCCAGTACTTC. Its translation is CASSISPQLRPRETQYF.

This clonotype was seen at least ten times. The chain uses TRBV7-2 and TRBJ1-6; D is ambiguous. Germline lookup yields CDR1 SGHTA and CDR2 FQGNSA. The CDR3 totals 13 residues. V lost 5 bases to trimming and J lost 13 bases, with 15 bases between them. The CDR3 spells CASSPDGIWPLHF. As DNA, the CDR3 is TGTGCCAGCAGCCCAGACGGGATCTGGCCCCTCCACTTT.

The chain has TRBV28 and TRBJ2-1; TRBD1 is a possible D gene (6 bases). The CDR3 sequence is 14 residues long. V lost 2 bases, J lost 8 bases, and 13 bases lay in between. Per the germline V gene, CDR1 is MDHEN and CDR2 is SYDVKM. The CDR3 sequence is CASSLQTGFHEQFF. In DNA form, the CDR3 reads TGTGCCAGCAGTTTACAAACAGGGTTCCATGAGCAGTTCTTC. The full variable domain, rest sourced from reference TRBV28 and TRBJ2-1, is DVKVTQSSRYLVKRTGEKVFLECVQDMDHENMFWYRQDPGLGLRLIYFSYDVKMKEKGDIPEGYSVSREKKERFSLILESASTNQTSMYLCASSLQTGFHEQFFGPGTRLTVL.

This clonotype was detected ten times or more. The gene calls are TRBV11-2 and TRBJ2-1; D is unresolved. CDR1 is SGHAT, CDR2 FQNNGV, per germline. V shed 1 base and J shed 6 bases, with 4 bases lying between them. This CDR3 has 12 amino acids. CDR3 in amino acids: CASSLVGNEQFF. The CDR3 DNA is TGTGCCAGCAGCTTAGTTGGCAATGAGCAGTTCTTC.

This clonotype was seen a few times. The chain combines TRBV27 with TRBJ2-7; D is possibly TRBD1 (6 bases). The V gene lost 6 bases and the J gene lost 4 bases, with 28 bases spanning the gap. The CDR3 contains 18 residues. The germline V gene has CDR1 MNHEY and CDR2 SMNVEV (reference sequence). The CDR3, as DNA: TGTGCCAGCAGCTTCCACGCCCCCGGGACACATAAGAATTACGAGCAGTACTTC. The encoded protein is CASSFHAPGTHKNYEQYF.